What follows are 22 T cell receptor beta chains derived from one specimen sequenced in a study of OX40 agonist ivuxolimab in advanced cancers. TCRdb's table, derived via immunoSEQ multiplex PCR, lists solely in-frame clones and lacks some. The table lists about 99,000 clones, 90% to 97% of them singletons. This material consisted of CD4+ or CD8+ T cells sorted from blood, taken in a trial of the OX40 agonist ivuxolimab. The receptors originated from an adult with an advanced solid tumor such as melanoma, head and neck, liver or kidney cancer.

This chain uses TRBV11-3 with TRBJ2-1; D is possibly TRBD2 (7 bases). This CDR3 spans 18 amino acids. Germline V gene sequence: CDR1 SGHNT, CDR2 YENEEA. V was clipped by 0 bases and J by 10 bases, with 25 bases between them. The CDR3 region is CASSLEGWSWGGPGEQFF. For the CDR3, the DNA is TGTGCCAGCAGCTTAGAAGGTTGGAGTTGGGGGGGCCCCGGGGAGCAGTTCTTC.

The chain has TRBV6-1 and TRBJ2-4; the D gene is possibly TRBD2 (5 bases). V dropped 6 bases and J dropped 1 base, with 10 bases sitting between them. The CDR3 extends over 14 amino acids. Germline V CDR1 and CDR2: MNHNS, SASEGT. The DNA of the CDR3 is TGTGCCAGCAGGGACGGGGTGGCCAAAAACATTCAGTACTTC. It yields the protein CASRDGVAKNIQYF.

This rearrangement joins TRBV27 to TRBJ1-5; D not certain. V was shortened by 4 bases and J by 4 bases, with 8 bases between the two germline ends. The CDR3 loop spans 13 amino acids. Germline CDR1 and CDR2: MNHEY and SMNVEV (reference sequence). Here the CDR3 DNA reads TGTGCCAGCAGTTGGTATTCTAATCAGCCCCAGCATTTT. Its translation: CASSWYSNQPQHF.

The V and J genes are TRBV7-3 and TRBJ1-1; D is unclear. This CDR3 region has 14 residues. The germline V gene has CDR1 SGHTA and CDR2 FQGTGA. Trimming shortened V by 2 bases and J by 1 base, and 8 bases separated the two germline ends. CDR3 in amino acids: CASSLQGANTEAFF. CDR3 coding DNA: TGTGCCAGCAGCTTACAAGGTGCGAACACTGAAGCTTTCTTT.

V gene TRBV28 combines with J gene TRBJ2-1; 12 positions agree with TRBD2. CDR3 length: 16 residues. The V gene's germline CDR1 is MDHEN and CDR2 SYDVKM. The V gene end was trimmed by 3 bases and the J gene end by 9 bases; junction bases not matched to a gene: 9. The CDR3 reads CASSFIRTSGVREQFF. As DNA, the CDR3 is TGTGCCAGCAGTTTTATTCGGACTAGCGGGGTTCGTGAGCAGTTCTTC.

This chain uses TRBV7-9 with TRBJ2-5; TRBD1 agrees at 7 bases. There are 16 residues in the CDR3. The V and J ends lost 2 bases and 2 bases, in that order; junction bases with no gene match: 8. CDR1 SEHNR and CDR2 FQNEAQ come from the germline V gene (reference sequence). The CDR3 region has the DNA TGTGCCAGCAGCTTACCCGGTGTCAGGGGGCAAGAGACCCAGTACTTC. Amino acids: CASSLPGVRGQETQYF.

CDR3 bases: TGTGCCAGTAGTAGGGACAGGGACTCTGGAAACACCATATATTTT. It translates to CASSRDRDSGNTIYF. V gene TRBV19 combines with J gene TRBJ1-3; 9 bases align to TRBD1. Trimming took 4 bases from V and 0 from J; bases not matched to a gene: 1. The CDR3 sequence is 15 residues long. CDR1 LNHDA and CDR2 SQIVND come from the germline V gene (reference sequence).

This clone was seen more than once but under ten times. The chain recombines TRBV28 with TRBJ1-1, with D unclear. Trimming took 3 bases from V and 4 from J, leaving 9 bases between them. This CDR3 is built from 13 residues. The germline gives CDR1 MDHEN, CDR2 SYDVKM. The CDR3 sequence: CASSLGRFTEAFF. CDR3 in DNA: TGTGCCAGCAGTTTGGGTAGATTCACTGAAGCTTTCTTT.

This clone was observed once. This chain links TRBV4-1 with TRBJ2-5; D unresolved. CDR3 length equals 20 residues. CDR1 MGHRA and CDR2 YSYEKL come from the germline V gene. Trimming pared 0 bases from V and 3 bases from J, leaving 26 bases between. In DNA form, the CDR3 reads TGCGCCAGCAGCCAAGATACCCCCTTAGGGTCCGACCCCCGAGAAGAGACCCAGTACTTC. Its protein is CASSQDTPLGSDPREETQYF.

The rearrangement joins TRBV7-9 to TRBJ1-5; possibly TRBD1 for D (5 bases). Per the germline V gene, CDR1 is SEHNR and CDR2 is FQNEAQ (reference sequence). The CDR3 is 16 amino acids. V was clipped by 4 bases and J by 1 base, with 14 bases between them. CDR3 coding DNA: TGTGCCAGCAGCTGGGGGACGGAGGTAAGCAATCAGCCCCAGCATTTT. Protein sequence: CASSWGTEVSNQPQHF.

This chain connects TRBV9 to TRBJ2-1; D not certain. V was clipped by 0 bases and J by 9 bases, with 13 bases between them. Germline V gives CDR1 SGDLS, CDR2 YYNGEE. The CDR3 spans 14 residues. The chain's CDR3 is CASSVGRTLLEQFF. The CDR3 DNA reads as TGTGCCAGCAGCGTAGGTCGGACCCTACTTGAGCAGTTCTTC.

The chain uses TRBV7-8 and TRBJ2-5; tentatively, D is TRBD2 (7 bases). The V end was cut by 1 base, the J end by 0 bases, with 18 bases between. Looked up from germline, CDR1 is SGHVS and CDR2 is FQNEAQ. This CDR3 is built from 18 residues. The CDR3 sequence is CASSLVGGDYWYQETQYF. The CDR3 DNA is TGTGCCAGCAGCTTAGTAGGGGGGGATTACTGGTACCAAGAGACCCAGTACTTC. The entire variable domain, with the rest obtained from reference TRBV7-8 and TRBJ2-5, is as follows: GAGVSQSPRYKVAKRGQDVALRCDPISGHVSLFWYQQALGQGPEFLTYFQNEAQLDKSGLPSDRFFAERPEGSVSTLKIQRTQQEDSAVYLCASSLVGGDYWYQETQYFGPGTRLLVL.

This chain connects TRBV6-1 to TRBJ2-7, with no clear D. Germline V gives CDR1 MNHNS, CDR2 SASEGT. This CDR3 comprises 11 residues. V gave up 6 bases and J gave up 4 bases, with 7 bases separating them. CDR3 in amino acids: CASSSNYEQYF. The CDR3 bases are TGTGCCAGCAGCTCCAATTACGAGCAGTACTTC.

The chain combines TRBV2 with TRBJ1-5; D is ambiguous. Germline V gene lookup returns CDR1 SNHLY and CDR2 FYNNEI. This CDR3 has 14 amino acids. The V and J ends lost 4 bases and 1 base respectively, with 8 bases between them. For the CDR3, the DNA is TGTGCCAGCAGTGCCGTAGGGAGCAATCAGCCCCAGCATTTT. Its protein is CASSAVGSNQPQHF.

The rearrangement uses TRBV7-9 and TRBJ2-3; D gene unclear. The V end was cut by 4 bases, the J end by 3 bases, with 8 bases between. The CDR3 length is 13 residues. Germline V gives CDR1 SEHNR, CDR2 FQNEAQ (reference sequence). This CDR3 reads CASSSTFTDTQYF. CDR3 bases: TGTGCCAGCAGCTCTACCTTTACAGATACGCAGTATTTT.

V gene TRBV7-9 combines with J gene TRBJ2-3; 8 bases agree with TRBD2. J lost 3 bases, V lost 4 bases, and 9 bases had no gene match. Germline V gene data show CDR1 as SEHNR and CDR2 as FQNEAQ (reference sequence). The CDR3 totals 16 residues. The CDR3 loop reads CASSSSRTSSTDTQYF. The CDR3 bases are TGTGCCAGCAGCTCTTCAAGGACTAGCAGTACAGATACGCAGTATTTT.

The chain carries TRBV5-6 and TRBJ1-2, with 10 bases identical to TRBD1. The trim removed 3 bases at V and 5 bases at J, leaving 7 bases unmatched. CDR3 length: 15 amino acids. Germline CDR1 SGHDT, CDR2 YYEEEE. The CDR3 here is CASSSRDRGPYGYTF. CDR3 DNA: TGTGCCAGCAGCTCCCGGGACAGGGGTCCGTATGGCTACACCTTC. Full variable domain (missing parts from reference TRBV5-6 and TRBJ1-2): DAGVTQSPTHLIKTRGQQVTLRCSPKSGHDTVSWYQQALGQGPQFIFQYYEEEERQRGNFPDRFSGHQFPNYSSELNVNALLLGDSALYLCASSSRDRGPYGYTFGSGTRLTVV.

The V call is TRBV27, the J call TRBJ2-7, with D possibly TRBD2 on 5 matching bases. The CDR3 is 14 residues long. Germline lookup yields CDR1 MNHEY and CDR2 SMNVEV (reference sequence). Trimming stripped 3 bases from V and 0 bases from J, with 9 bases between. The CDR3 spells CASSLTGYSYEQYF. In DNA form, the CDR3 reads TGTGCCAGCAGTTTGACGGGGTACTCCTACGAGCAGTACTTC.

This chain links TRBV28 with TRBJ1-1; no definite D call. The CDR3 spans 12 residues. The germline CDR1 and CDR2 sequences are MDHEN and SYDVKM. Trimming pared 7 bases from V and 5 bases from J, leaving 11 bases between. The CDR3 nucleotides read TGTGCCAGCAAGTGGGTCGGGACTGAAGCTTTCTTT. It specifies CASKWVGTEAFF.

V usage is TRBV15 and J usage is TRBJ2-5, with a possible D match to TRBD2 (6 bases). Germline lookup yields CDR1 LNHNV and CDR2 YYDKDF (reference sequence). This CDR3 comprises 15 residues. V was trimmed by 2 bases and J by 4 bases, leaving 14 bases between them. CDR3 bases: TGTGCCACCAGCAGACTTATGGGAGGTCGAGAGACCCAGTACTTC. The encoded protein is CATSRLMGGRETQYF.

V usage is TRBV6-6 and J usage is TRBJ2-5; TRBD1 aligns across 9 bases. CDR3 length: 15 residues. CDR1 and CDR2 (germline): MNHNY, SVGAGI (reference sequence). The V and J ends lost 6 bases and 3 bases, in that order; junction bases with no gene match: 8. This CDR3 is CASSALGQGKETQYF. Written as DNA, the CDR3 is TGTGCCAGCAGCGCGTTGGGACAGGGTAAAGAGACCCAGTACTTC.

The J gene is TRBJ2-7, the V gene TRBV27; the match to TRBD2 covers 11 bases. The junction had 8 bases not matched to a gene; V was cut back by 5 bases and J by 5 bases. The CDR3 extends over 15 amino acids. CDR1 and CDR2 from the germline V gene are MNHEY and SMNVEV (reference sequence). The CDR3 DNA is TGTGCCAGCAGTACTCAGGCTAGCGGGGGGAACGAGCAGTACTTC. Translated, it gives CASSTQASGGNEQYF.